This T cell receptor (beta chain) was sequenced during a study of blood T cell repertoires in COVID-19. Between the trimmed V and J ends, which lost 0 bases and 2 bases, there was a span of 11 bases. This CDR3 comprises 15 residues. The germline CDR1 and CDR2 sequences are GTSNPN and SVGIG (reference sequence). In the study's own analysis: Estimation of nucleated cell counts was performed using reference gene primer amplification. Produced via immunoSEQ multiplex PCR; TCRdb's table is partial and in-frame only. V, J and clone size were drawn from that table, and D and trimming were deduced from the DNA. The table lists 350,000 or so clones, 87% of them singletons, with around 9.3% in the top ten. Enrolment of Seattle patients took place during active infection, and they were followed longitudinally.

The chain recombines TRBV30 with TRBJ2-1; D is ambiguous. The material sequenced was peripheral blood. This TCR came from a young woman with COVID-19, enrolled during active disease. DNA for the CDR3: TGTGCCTGGAGTGTACGACTTCGGACCTACAATGAGCAGTTCTTC. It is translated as CAWSVRLRTYNEQFF. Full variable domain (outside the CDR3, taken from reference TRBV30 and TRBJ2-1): SQTIHQWPATLVQPVGSPLSLECTVEGTSNPNLYWYRQAAGRGLQLLFYSVGIGQISSEVPQNLSASRPQDRQFILSSKKLLLSDSGFYLCAWSVRLRTYNEQFFGPGTRLTVL.